This is a list of T cell receptor beta chains from one sample in a study of a mutant IDH1 vaccine in newly diagnosed glioma. Produced via immunoSEQ multiplex PCR; TCRdb's table is partial and in-frame only. The sample lists roughly 51,000 clones, 81% occurring once. No antigen has been assigned to these receptors. Specimen: PBMCs, collected from a glioma patient whose treatment included an IDH1 peptide vaccine. Receptors were obtained from a woman aged 40 to 49 with glioma. Some clones in this sample may be carry-over from other donors' samples. Each CDR3 is given with its conserved first and last residue. Fields, in order: J gene, V gene, D gene, clone size, CDR3 protein, CDR3 DNA. The D gene is left open where the match is weak. Clone size, where shown, is once, few, many, or a class for clones that have expanded.

>TRBJ2-7|TRBV27|NA|NA
CASPQGSGEQYF
TGTGCCAGCCCTCAGGGGTCTGGCGAGCAGTACTTC
>TRBJ1-5|TRBV19|NA|NA
CASRITRGGGHNQPQHF
TGTGCCAGCCGTATAACCCGGGGCGGGGGGCACAATCAGCCCCAGCATTTT
>TRBJ1-6|TRBV2|NA|few
CASKGLGQTNSPLHF
TGTGCCTCCAAGGGCTTAGGACAGACGAATTCACCCCTCCACTTT
>TRBJ1-1|TRBV19|NA|NA
CATAREYTEAFF
TGTGCCACCGCCCGGGAGTACACTGAAGCTTTCTTT
>TRBJ2-3|TRBV5-1|TRBD2|NA
CASRAGDTDTQYF
TGCGCCAGCAGAGCGGGGGATACAGATACGCAGTATTTT
>TRBJ1-2|TRBV4-3|TRBD1|once
CASSRDSVNYGYTF
TGCGCCAGCAGTCGGGACAGCGTAAACTATGGCTACACCTTC
>TRBJ1-6|TRBV7-2|NA|medium-sized
CASSDGPNSPLHF
TGTGCCAGCAGCGATGGTCCCAATTCACCCCTCCACTTT
>TRBJ2-5|TRBV6-5|TRBD2|NA
CASSVAGGEETQYF
TGTGCCAGCAGTGTAGCGGGGGGAGAAGAGACCCAGTACTTC
>TRBJ1-1|TRBV10-3|NA|NA
CAISESGGFDTEAFF
TGTGCCATCAGTGAGTCCGGAGGGTTCGACACTGAAGCTTTCTTT
>TRBJ2-7|TRBV5-5|TRBD2|NA
CASSLASGVYEQYF
TGTGCCAGCAGCTTGGCTAGCGGGGTCTACGAGCAGTACTTC
>TRBJ2-3|TRBV19|NA|NA
CASSIWSASTDTQYF
TGTGCCAGTAGTATCTGGAGTGCTAGCACAGATACGCAGTATTTT
>TRBJ2-4|TRBV13|NA|NA
CASSLGIAKNIQYF
TGTGCCAGCAGCTTAGGGATAGCCAAAAACATTCAGTACTTC
>TRBJ1-2|TRBV7-2|NA|NA
CASSLDLVSSTF
TGTGCCAGCAGCTTGGACCTCGTCTCTTCCACCTTC
>TRBJ1-2|TRBV4-3|NA|NA
CASSQERGYGYTF
TGCGCCAGCAGCCAAGAACGAGGCTATGGCTACACCTTC
>TRBJ2-1|TRBV29-1|TRBD1|NA
CSGGQRSSYNEQFF
TGCAGCGGGGGACAGAGAAGCTCCTACAATGAGCAGTTCTTC
>TRBJ1-1|TRBV14|NA|few
CASSQAQGSGEAFF
TGTGCCAGCAGCCAAGCGCAGGGGTCTGGTGAAGCTTTCTTT
>TRBJ1-5|TRBV7-2|NA|NA
CASSLVGQPQHF
TGTGCCAGCAGCTTAGTAGGCCAGCCCCAGCATTTT
>TRBJ1-5|TRBV9|TRBD1|few
CASSAPGQADQPQHF
TGTGCCAGCAGCGCCCCAGGACAGGCTGATCAGCCCCAGCATTTT
>TRBJ1-3|TRBV5-6|NA|NA
CASSLKGYMGNTIYF
TGTGCCAGCAGCTTGAAGGGGTATATGGGAAACACCATATATTTT
>TRBJ2-7|TRBV5-6|TRBD1|NA
CASTPLAGQGFSYEQYF
TGTGCCAGCACCCCCTTGGCGGGACAGGGCTTCTCCTACGAGCAGTACTTC
>TRBJ1-1|TRBV19|NA|NA
CASNRGRNTEAFF
TGTGCCAGTAACCGGGGGCGGAACACTGAAGCTTTCTTT
>TRBJ2-5|TRBV7-9|TRBD2|NA
CASTLKSGTSGETQYF
TGTGCCAGCACCTTGAAATCCGGGACTAGCGGCGAGACCCAGTACTTC
>TRBJ2-7|TRBV7-8|NA|NA
CASSLVSSYEQYF
TGTGCCAGCAGCTTAGTCAGCTCCTACGAGCAGTACTTC
>TRBJ2-7|TRBV4-1|NA|NA
CASSQEGTGSYEQYF
TGCGCCAGCAGCCAAGAAGGGACTGGGAGCTACGAGCAGTACTTC
>TRBJ2-5|TRBV7-9|NA|NA
CASSPHGETQYF
TGTGCCAGCAGCCCCCATGGGGAGACCCAGTACTTC
>TRBJ2-5|TRBV9|NA|NA
CASSVAGGGFQETQYF
TGTGCCAGCAGCGTAGCTGGAGGGGGGTTTCAAGAGACCCAGTACTTC
>TRBJ1-6|TRBV30|NA|NA
CAWSAGTANSPLHF
TGTGCCTGGAGTGCCGGGACTGCAAATTCACCCCTCCACTTT
>TRBJ1-2|TRBV18|NA|once
CASSPTRDPRFYYGYTF
TGTGCCAGCTCACCAACCCGGGATCCTCGCTTTTACTATGGCTACACCTTC
>TRBJ2-1|TRBV5-1|NA|NA
CASSLGWGAIDNEQFF
TGCGCCAGCAGCTTGGGGTGGGGGGCGATAGATAATGAGCAGTTCTTC
>TRBJ1-5|TRBV4-1|NA|NA
CASSPQENQPQHF
TGCGCCAGCAGCCCCCAGGAAAATCAGCCCCAGCATTTT
>TRBJ1-1|TRBV9|NA|once
CASSATGRTEAFF
TGTGCCAGCAGCGCCACCGGGAGGACTGAAGCTTTCTTT
>TRBJ2-7|TRBV14|TRBD1|NA
CASTSTGKYEQYF
TGTGCCAGCACCTCGACAGGGAAGTACGAGCAGTACTTC
>TRBJ2-5|TRBV7-9|NA|NA
CASSHRETQYF
TGTGCCAGCAGCCATCGGGAGACCCAGTACTTC
>TRBJ2-7|TRBV19|TRBD2|NA
CASSPWTSGGPSYEQYF
TGTGCCAGTAGTCCCTGGACTAGCGGGGGACCGTCCTACGAGCAGTACTTC
>TRBJ2-7|TRBV5-1|TRBD2|NA
CASSLVAGGPYEQYF
TGCGCCAGCAGCTTGGTGGCGGGGGGGCCCTACGAGCAGTACTTC
>TRBJ1-4|TRBV30|TRBD1|NA
CAWSSGQPNEKLFF
TGTGCCTGGAGCTCGGGACAGCCTAATGAAAAACTGTTTTTT
>TRBJ1-1|TRBV6-1|NA|once
CASSEGFPGTEAFF
TGTGCCAGCAGTGAGGGCTTCCCCGGCACTGAAGCTTTCTTT
>TRBJ2-3|TRBV5-4|TRBD2|NA
CASSRSGARTDTQYF
TGTGCCAGCAGCCGTAGCGGGGCGCGCACAGATACGCAGTATTTT
>TRBJ2-2|TRBV29-1|NA|once
CSVPDRANTGELFF
TGCAGCGTTCCCGACAGAGCGAACACCGGGGAGCTGTTTTTT
>TRBJ1-1|TRBV4-1|NA|NA
CASSPTDRAQSEAFF
TGCGCCAGCAGCCCCACCGACCGCGCCCAGAGTGAAGCTTTCTTT
>TRBJ1-1|TRBV29-1|NA|NA
CSVFDRHRTDAFF
TGCAGCGTCTTCGACAGGCATAGAACGGACGCTTTCTTT
>TRBJ2-1|TRBV7-2|NA|few
CASSFAFQGNEQFF
TGTGCCAGCAGCTTCGCCTTTCAGGGAAATGAGCAGTTCTTC
>TRBJ1-1|TRBV28|NA|few
CASSFVGLSHTEAFF
TGTGCCAGCAGTTTCGTAGGCCTTAGCCACACTGAAGCTTTCTTT
>TRBJ2-5|TRBV25-1|NA|NA
CASSEWRGGGETQYF
TGTGCCAGCAGTGAATGGAGGGGAGGGGGCGAGACCCAGTACTTC
>TRBJ2-7|TRBV5-1|NA|NA
CASSYIPEGEQYF
TGCGCCAGCAGTTACATCCCGGAGGGCGAGCAGTACTTC
>TRBJ1-1|TRBV18|TRBD1|medium-sized
CASSPGGGLTEAFF
TGTGCCAGCTCTCCAGGGGGGGGCCTTACTGAAGCTTTCTTT
>TRBJ2-3|TRBV5-1|NA|few
CASTLLSDGTDTQYF
TGCGCCAGCACCTTACTCTCGGACGGCACAGATACGCAGTATTTT
>TRBJ2-7|TRBV7-9|NA|NA
CASSSPLRGLYDEQYF
TGTGCCAGCAGCTCTCCCCTACGGGGCCTATATGACGAGCAGTACTTC
>TRBJ1-5|TRBV5-5|NA|NA
CASSLDGGGAQPQHF
TGTGCCAGCAGCTTGGACGGTGGGGGAGCCCAGCCCCAGCATTTT
>TRBJ1-4|TRBV5-4|NA|NA
CASSLEPGSDEKLFF
TGTGCCAGCAGCTTGGAGCCGGGGTCGGATGAAAAACTGTTTTTT
>TRBJ1-2|TRBV4-1|NA|NA
CASSQPGDGYGYTF
TGCGCCAGCAGCCAACCCGGGGATGGCTATGGCTACACCTTC
>TRBJ1-1|TRBV27|TRBD1|medium-sized
CASSPTGDTEAFF
TGTGCCAGCAGCCCAACAGGGGATACTGAAGCTTTCTTT
>TRBJ2-7|TRBV4-2|TRBD1|NA
CASSPIGTGAYEQYF
TGTGCCAGCTCCCCCATCGGGACAGGGGCCTACGAGCAGTACTTC